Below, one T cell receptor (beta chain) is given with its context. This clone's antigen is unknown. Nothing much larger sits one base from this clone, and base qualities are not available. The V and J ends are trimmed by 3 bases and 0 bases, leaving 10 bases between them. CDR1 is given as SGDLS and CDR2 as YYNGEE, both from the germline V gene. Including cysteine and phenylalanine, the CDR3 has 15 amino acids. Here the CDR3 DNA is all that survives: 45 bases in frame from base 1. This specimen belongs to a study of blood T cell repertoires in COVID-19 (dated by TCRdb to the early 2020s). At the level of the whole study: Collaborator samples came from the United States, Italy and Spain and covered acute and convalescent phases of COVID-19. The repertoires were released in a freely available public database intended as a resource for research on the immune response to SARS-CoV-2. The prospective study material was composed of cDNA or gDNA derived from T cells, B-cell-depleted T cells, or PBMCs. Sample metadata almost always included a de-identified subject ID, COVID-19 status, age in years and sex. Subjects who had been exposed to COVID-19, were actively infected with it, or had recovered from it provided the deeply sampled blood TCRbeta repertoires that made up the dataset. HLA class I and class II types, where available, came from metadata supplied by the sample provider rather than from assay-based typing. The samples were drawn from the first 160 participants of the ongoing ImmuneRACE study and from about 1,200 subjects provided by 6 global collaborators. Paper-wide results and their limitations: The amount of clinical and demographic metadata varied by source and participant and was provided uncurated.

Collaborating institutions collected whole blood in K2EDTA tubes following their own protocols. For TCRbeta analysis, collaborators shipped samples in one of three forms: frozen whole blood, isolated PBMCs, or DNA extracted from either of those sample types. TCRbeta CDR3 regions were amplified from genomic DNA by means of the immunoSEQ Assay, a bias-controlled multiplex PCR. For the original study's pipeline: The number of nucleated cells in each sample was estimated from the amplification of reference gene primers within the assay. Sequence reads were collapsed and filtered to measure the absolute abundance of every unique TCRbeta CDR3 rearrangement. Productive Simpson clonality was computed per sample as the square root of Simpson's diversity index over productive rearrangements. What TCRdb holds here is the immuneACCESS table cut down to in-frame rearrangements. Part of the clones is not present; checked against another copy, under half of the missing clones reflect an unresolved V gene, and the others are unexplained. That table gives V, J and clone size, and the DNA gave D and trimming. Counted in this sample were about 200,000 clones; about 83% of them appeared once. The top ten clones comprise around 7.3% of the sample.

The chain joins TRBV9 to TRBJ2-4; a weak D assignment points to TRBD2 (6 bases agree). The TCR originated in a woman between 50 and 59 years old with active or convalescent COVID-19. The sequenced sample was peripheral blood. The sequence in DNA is TGTGCCAGCAGCGCGGGAGCGGGAGCCAAAAACATTCAGTACTTC. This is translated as CASSAGAGAKNIQYF. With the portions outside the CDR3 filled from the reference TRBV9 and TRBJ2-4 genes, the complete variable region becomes DSGVTQTPKHLITATGQRVTLRCSPRSGDLSVYWYQQSLDQGLQFLIQYYNGEERAKGNILERFSAQQFPDLHSELNLSSLELGDSALYFCASSAGAGAKNIQYFGAGTRLSVL.